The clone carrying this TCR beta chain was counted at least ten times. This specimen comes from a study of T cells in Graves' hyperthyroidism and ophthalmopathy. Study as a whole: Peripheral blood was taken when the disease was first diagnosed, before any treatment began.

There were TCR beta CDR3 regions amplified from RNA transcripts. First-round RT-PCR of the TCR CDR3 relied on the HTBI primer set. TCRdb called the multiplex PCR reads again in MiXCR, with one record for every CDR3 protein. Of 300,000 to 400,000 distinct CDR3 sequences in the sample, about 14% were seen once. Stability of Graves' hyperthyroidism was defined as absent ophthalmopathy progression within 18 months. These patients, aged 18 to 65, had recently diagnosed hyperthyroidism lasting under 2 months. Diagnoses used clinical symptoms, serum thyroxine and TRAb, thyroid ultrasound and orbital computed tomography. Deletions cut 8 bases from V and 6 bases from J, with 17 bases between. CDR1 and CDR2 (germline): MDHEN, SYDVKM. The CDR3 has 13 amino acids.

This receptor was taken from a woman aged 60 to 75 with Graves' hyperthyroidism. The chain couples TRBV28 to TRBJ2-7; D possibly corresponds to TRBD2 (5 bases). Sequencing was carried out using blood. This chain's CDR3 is CASQTNDRGEQYF. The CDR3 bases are TGTGCCAGCCAAACCAATGACCGGGGCGAGCAGTACTTC.